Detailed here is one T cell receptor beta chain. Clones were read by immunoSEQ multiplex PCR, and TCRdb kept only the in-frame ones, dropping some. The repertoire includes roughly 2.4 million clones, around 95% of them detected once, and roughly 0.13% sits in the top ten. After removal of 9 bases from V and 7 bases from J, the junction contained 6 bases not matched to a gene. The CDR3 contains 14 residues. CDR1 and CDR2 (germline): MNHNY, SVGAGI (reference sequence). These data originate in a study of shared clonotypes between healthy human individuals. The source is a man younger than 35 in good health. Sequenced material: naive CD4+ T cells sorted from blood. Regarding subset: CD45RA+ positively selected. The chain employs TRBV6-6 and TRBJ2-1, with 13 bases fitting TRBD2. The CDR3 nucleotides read TGTGCCAGTTGTCGACTAGCGGGAGGAAATGAGCAGTTCTTC. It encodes CASCRLAGGNEQFF.